The 32 T cell receptor beta chains below come from one sample, sequenced in a study of regulatory T cells in long-lasting Graves disease. Time point described: persistent/refractory GD, antithyroid drugs over 5 years with positive TRAb. Preparation of the TCR library used RNA extracted from PBMCs. Building of the TCR beta libraries involved iRepertoire HTBI primers and Arm-PCR of CDR3 regions. TCRdb fed the multiplex PCR reads into MiXCR, producing one record per CDR3 protein. The sample lists 700,000 or so distinct CDR3 sequences, roughly 30% occurring once. The input for sequencing was peripheral blood mononuclear cells (PBMCs), taken when the disease was refractory, from a patient treated with antithyroid drugs. The origin of the receptors is a female donor with Graves disease.

This rearrangement joins TRBV30 to TRBJ1-1; D unclear. The V gene's germline CDR1 is GTSNPN and CDR2 SVGIG (reference sequence). The CDR3 has 11 residues. Trimming stripped 5 bases from V and 0 bases from J, with 4 bases between. The CDR3 DNA sequence: TGTGCCTGGGTTATGAACACTGAAGCTTTCTTT. Its protein product is CAWVMNTEAFF.

At least ten counts were recorded for this clonotype. The V call is TRBV6-1, the J call TRBJ1-1; TRBD1 matches at 7 bases. The CDR3 length is 13 residues. V lost 9 bases, J lost 5 bases, and 9 bases stayed unmatched. From germline, CDR1 is MNHNS and CDR2 SASEGT. The CDR3 spells CASSRGGGTEAFF. In DNA form, the CDR3 reads TGTGCCAGTTCCAGGGGGGGTGGGACTGAAGCTTTCTTT.

The chain carries TRBV5-1 and TRBJ2-7; possibly TRBD1 or TRBD2 for D (5 bases each). Per germline, CDR1 SGHRS and CDR2 YFSETQ. V gave up 4 bases and J gave up 2 bases, with 13 bases separating them. This CDR3 has 14 amino acids. CDR3 bases: TGCGCCAGCAGCGGGGGACGGGGTGCCTACGAGCAGTACTTC. Translated, it gives CASSGGRGAYEQYF.

This clonotype was seen many times. The CDR3 here is CASSLSQGSNEKLFF. The CDR3 nucleotides are TGTGCCAGCAGTTTAAGTCAGGGATCCAATGAAAAACTGTTTTTT. The chain links TRBV12-3 or TRBV12-4 to TRBJ1-4, with D possibly TRBD1 on 5 matching bases. V lost 2 bases and J lost 5, with 12 bases in between. The length of the CDR3 is 15 residues.

This clonotype was seen only a few times. V is TRBV12-3 or TRBV12-4 and J is TRBJ1-5, with a weak D call TRBD1 (6 bases). The V end lost 7 bases, the J end lost 2 bases, and 15 bases lay between the germline ends. The CDR3 runs 15 residues. CDR3 in DNA: TGTGCCAGCAAGAAGGACAGCGGGGGCAATCAGCCCCAGCATTTT. It yields the protein CASKKDSGGNQPQHF.

This clonotype has just a few counts. This chain links TRBV12-5 with TRBJ2-7, with D unresolved. Germline V gene lookup returns CDR1 LGHNT and CDR2 FRNRAP. Trimming left V 1 base short and J 3 bases short, with 7 bases between. The CDR3 spans 13 residues. Written as DNA, the CDR3 is TGTGCTAGTGGTTTGGCCCTAAACTACGAGCAGTACTTC. This gives the protein CASGLALNYEQYF.

This clonotype was recorded many times. The chain joins TRBV12-3 or TRBV12-4 to TRBJ1-3; D is ambiguous. V lost 2 bases and J lost 1, with 6 bases in between. This CDR3 has 14 residues. The CDR3 coding sequence is TGTGCCAGCAGTTTAAGAGGGTCTGGAAACACCATATATTTT. It translates to CASSLRGSGNTIYF.

This clonotype was seen more than once but under ten times. The chain combines TRBV10-3 with TRBJ2-7, with TRBD1 matching over 8 bases. Germline V gene sequence: CDR1 ENHRY, CDR2 SYGVKD. After removal of 4 bases from V and 2 bases from J, the junction contained 7 bases not matched to a gene. This CDR3 is 15 amino acids long. The CDR3 protein is CAISGPGQETYEQYF. The CDR3 DNA follows: TGTGCCATCAGTGGGCCGGGACAGGAAACCTACGAGCAGTACTTC.

The rearrangement links TRBV5-1 to TRBJ1-2; unclear D gene. CDR1 and CDR2 from the germline V gene are SGHRS and YFSETQ. Trimming took 1 base from V and 2 from J, leaving 6 bases between them. This CDR3 contains 13 residues. This CDR3 is CASSLNENYGYTF. The CDR3 DNA is TGCGCCAGCAGCTTGAACGAGAACTATGGCTACACCTTC.

The table lists this clonotype with many counts. The genes are TRBV6-2 or TRBV6-3 and TRBJ1-1; weak D call: TRBD1 (6 bases). Germline CDR1 MNHEY, CDR2 SVGEGT. The germline V and J ends were trimmed by 4 bases and 0 bases, with 9 bases remaining between them. This CDR3 comprises 14 residues. This chain's CDR3 is CASSSGALNTEAFF. Written as DNA, the CDR3 is TGTGCCAGCAGTTCAGGGGCCTTGAACACTGAAGCTTTCTTT.

This clonotype is a singleton in its sample. This chain joins TRBV11-2 and TRBJ2-2; 10 nucleotides agree with TRBD1. V lost 5 bases and J lost 2; bases outside the gene matches: 14. The CDR3 totals 19 residues. CDR1 and CDR2 from the germline V gene are SGHAT and FQNNGV. CDR3 in amino acids: CASSPSTGGIPPNTGELFF. CDR3 nucleotides: TGTGCCAGCAGCCCCTCGACAGGGGGCATTCCTCCAAACACCGGGGAGCTGTTTTTT.

This clonotype occurred many times. The V gene is TRBV2, the J gene TRBJ1-5, with D uncertain. Germline loops: CDR1 SNHLY, CDR2 FYNNEI. Deletions cut 2 bases from V and 0 bases from J, with 8 bases between. This CDR3 has 15 amino acids. The CDR3 region has the DNA TGTGCCAGCAGTGAACAAATGGGTAGCAATCAGCCCCAGCATTTT. Translated, it gives CASSEQMGSNQPQHF.

The chain carries TRBV5-1 and TRBJ1-1; 7 bases map to TRBD1. Trimming removed 4 bases from V and 5 bases from J; junction bases left unmatched: 17. Germline V gene data show CDR1 as SGHRS and CDR2 as YFSETQ. CDR3 length: 17 residues. Written as DNA, the CDR3 is TGCGCCAGCAGCGATAAATACAGGGGTGGGGCGAAAACTGAAGCTTTCTTT. Its translation is CASSDKYRGGAKTEAFF.

This clonotype turned up a few times. The J gene is TRBJ1-2, the V gene TRBV29-1; TRBD1 is a possible D gene (5 bases). The CDR3 is 14 amino acids. Deletions cut 6 bases from V and 3 bases from J, with 17 bases between. Germline loops: CDR1 SQVTM, CDR2 ANQGSEA. CDR3 sequence reads: CSVRRPGTDYGYTF. In nucleotides, the CDR3 is TGCAGCGTACGAAGACCCGGGACTGACTATGGCTACACCTTC.

This chain links TRBV7-9 with TRBJ1-1; 7 bases align to TRBD1. There are 15 residues in the CDR3. The germline V gene has CDR1 SEHNR and CDR2 FQNEAQ (reference sequence). The junction had 9 bases not matched to a gene; V was cut back by 5 bases and J by 3 bases. The CDR3: CASSTGVRLHTEAFF. Written as DNA, the CDR3 is TGTGCCAGCAGCACAGGGGTTAGACTGCACACTGAAGCTTTCTTT.

The chain carries TRBV30 and TRBJ1-2; D remains ambiguous. Germline V gene data show CDR1 as GTSNPN and CDR2 as SVGIG (reference sequence). This CDR3 contains 15 residues. Trimming cost V 2 bases and J 0 bases, with 13 bases left between them. CDR3 sequence (DNA): TGTGCCTGGAGTCGGTCAAACCTAGCTAACTATGGCTACACCTTC. Translation: CAWSRSNLANYGYTF.

This clonotype showed up many times. The chain joins TRBV12-3 or TRBV12-4 to TRBJ2-5; TRBD1 aligns across 7 bases. V lost 5 bases and J lost 5; bases outside the gene matches: 5. This CDR3 comprises 13 residues. CDR3 sequence (DNA): TGTGCCAGCAGTCAAAGGGGGCGGGAGACCCAGTACTTC. It is translated as CASSQRGRETQYF.

The V gene is TRBV28, the J gene TRBJ1-2; D may be TRBD1 (5 bases). The V gene's germline CDR1 is MDHEN and CDR2 SYDVKM. CDR3 size: 15 residues. Trimming removed 7 bases at V and 4 bases at J, with 19 bases between. The CDR3 region is CASTRGGGDLYGYTF. The CDR3 DNA follows: TGTGCCAGCACCCGGGGGGGGGGGGATCTCTATGGCTACACCTTC.

Notes on this clonotype: A junction boundary mismatches the germline segment, possibly from a read error. This rearrangement joins TRBV7-2 to TRBJ1-1; D is perhaps TRBD1 (6 bases). Germline V lookup: CDR1 SGHTA, CDR2 FQGNSA. This CDR3 is 15 amino acids long. The CDR3 protein is CASTLADTGRAEAFF. Here the CDR3 DNA reads TGTGCCAGCACCTTAGCAGATACAGGGCGGGCTGAAGCTTTCTTT.

In this sample, this clonotype turned up a few times. V is TRBV3-1 and J is TRBJ1-6; D not certain. This CDR3 is 15 amino acids long. Germline assignment: CDR1 LGHDT and CDR2 YNNKEL (reference sequence). With 3 bases removed from V and 5 bases from J, the gap between germline ends came to 11 bases. Here the CDR3 DNA reads TGTGCCAGCAGCCAGGACGGAGCAGATAATTCACCCCTCCACTTT. Translating it yields CASSQDGADNSPLHF.

The V call is TRBV29-1, the J call TRBJ2-7; D call uncertain. The CDR3 is 13 amino acids. Germline assignment: CDR1 SQVTM and CDR2 ANQGSEA. Trimming removed 0 bases from V and 1 base from J, with 7 bases in between. As DNA, the CDR3 is TGCAGCGTTGAAGATCGGGCTTCCTACGAGCAGTACTTC. Translated: CSVEDRASYEQYF.

This clonotype was seen only a few times. The chain joins TRBV12-3 or TRBV12-4 to TRBJ2-1; 8 positions match TRBD1. There are 14 residues in the CDR3. After removal of 5 bases from V and 3 bases from J, the junction contained 3 bases not matched to a gene. This chain's CDR3 is CASSRTGNYNEQFF. In DNA form, the CDR3 reads TGTGCCAGCAGTCGGACAGGGAACTACAATGAGCAGTTCTTC.

The rearrangement uses TRBV20-1 and TRBJ2-3, with D perhaps matching TRBD2 (5 bases). V lost 3 bases and J lost 9, with 13 bases in between. From germline, CDR1 is DFQATT and CDR2 SNEGSKA (reference sequence). The CDR3 totals 12 residues. The CDR3 nucleotides read TGCAGTGCTAGCACACCTAGAGGGACGCAGTATTTT. It encodes CSASTPRGTQYF.

V and J are TRBV3-1 and TRBJ2-5; 14 positions match TRBD2. This CDR3 region has 19 residues. Germline V gives CDR1 LGHDT, CDR2 YNNKEL (reference sequence). The V and J ends lost 0 bases and 1 base, in that order; junction bases with no gene match: 7. The CDR3 DNA sequence: TGTGCCAGCAGCCAAGATCGGGGACTAGCGGGAGTAACCCAAGAGACCCAGTACTTC. The encoded protein is CASSQDRGLAGVTQETQYF.

The chain carries TRBV29-1 and TRBJ1-5; D is perhaps TRBD1 (6 bases). The CDR3 is 13 residues long. The germline V and J ends were trimmed by 7 bases and 6 bases, with 16 bases remaining between them. Germline V gene data show CDR1 as SQVTM and CDR2 as ANQGSEA. CDR3 protein: CSAATSRGQPQHF. The CDR3 DNA reads TGCAGCGCTGCGACATCCAGGGGTCAGCCCCAGCATTTT.

The chain has TRBV7-6 and TRBJ2-5; TRBD1 is a possible D gene (5 bases). The end of the DNA fits TRBJ2-7 better, so the J call may be wrong. Germline V gene data show CDR1 as SGHVS and CDR2 as FNYEAQ. The CDR3 extends over 15 amino acids. The CDR3 reads CASSLQGGVGSEQYF. The CDR3 DNA reads as TGTGCCAGCAGCTTACAGGGTGGGGTTGGCAGCGAGCAGTACTTC.

This clonotype showed up just a few times. The rearrangement uses TRBV18 and TRBJ1-2; D ambiguous. Between the trimmed V and J ends, which lost 3 bases and 3 bases, there was a span of 11 bases. Germline CDR1 is KGHSH and CDR2 is LQKENI. CDR3 length equals 14 residues. CDR3 in amino acids: CASSPPWTDYGYTF. The CDR3 nucleotides are TGTGCCAGCTCACCCCCTTGGACGGACTATGGCTACACCTTC.

A word on this clonotype: Given a much more abundant clone one base away, this may be a read error. The rearrangement joins TRBV12-3 or TRBV12-4 to TRBJ1-2; D is uncertain. The CDR3 runs to 14 residues. Trimming left V 3 bases short and J 7 bases short, with 15 bases between. The CDR3: CASSFRHGESGYTF. The CDR3 nucleotides are TGTGCCAGCAGTTTCCGGCATGGGGAGAGTGGCTACACCTTC.

J is TRBJ2-2 and V is TRBV5-4, with 10 bases matching TRBD2. The CDR3 totals 18 residues. Germline lookup yields CDR1 SGHNT and CDR2 YYREEE (reference sequence). Unmatched junction bases numbered 13, after V lost 4 bases and J lost 4 bases. CDR3 loop: CASSGRGLAGVSTGELFF. The CDR3 DNA reads TGTGCCAGCAGCGGGAGAGGGCTAGCGGGAGTTAGCACCGGGGAGCTGTTTTTT.

At least ten counts were recorded for this clonotype. The chain uses TRBV28 and TRBJ2-7, with 7 bases aligning to TRBD1. The CDR3 runs to 12 residues. CDR1 is MDHEN and CDR2 is SYDVKM in the germline V gene. After removal of 7 bases from V and 3 bases from J, the junction contained 3 bases not matched to a gene. The CDR3 region has the DNA TGTGCCAGCACCGACAGGGTCTACGAGCAGTACTTC. This sequence encodes CASTDRVYEQYF.

The chain combines TRBV30 with TRBJ1-5; D possibly corresponds to TRBD1 (5 bases). V was pared by 4 bases and J by 2 bases, with 12 bases between. CDR3 length: 14 amino acids. From germline, CDR1 is GTSNPN and CDR2 SVGIG (reference sequence). Here the CDR3 DNA reads TGTGCCTGGACCCTCCGAGGGGGCAATCAGCCCCAGCATTTT. Translation gives CAWTLRGGNQPQHF.

The J gene is TRBJ1-5, the V gene TRBV27; D ambiguous. This CDR3 spans 14 amino acids. The germline gives CDR1 MNHEY, CDR2 SMNVEV (reference sequence). V was pared by 10 bases and J by 0 bases, with 13 bases between. The CDR3, as DNA: TGTGCCACCGGACCGAAATATAGCAATCAGCCCCAGCATTTT. Amino acid sequence: CATGPKYSNQPQHF.